There are many counts of the clone carrying this T cell receptor beta chain. This entry comes from a study of breast tumors, draining lymph nodes, adjacent tissues. CDR1 and CDR2 (germline): SGHRS, YFSETQ. There are 15 residues in the CDR3. The V gene lost 0 bases and the J gene lost 7 bases, with 14 bases spanning the gap. Each CDR3 protein is one row after TCRdb ran MiXCR on the multiplex PCR reads. The data contain roughly 220,000 distinct CDR3 sequences, 30% to 35% of them singletons. The lymph nodes were axillary draining lymph nodes from breast cancer patients. V is TRBV5-1 and J is TRBJ1-5; D might be TRBD1 (5 bases). Sequences were obtained from axillary lymph node tissue. The TCR was taken from a female donor with breast cancer. Some clones in this sample may be carry-over from other donors' samples. The DNA for the CDR3 is TGCGCCAGCAGCTTGGTCCGGGGAGAGGGGCAGCCCCAGCATTTT. Its translation is CASSLVRGEGQPQHF.